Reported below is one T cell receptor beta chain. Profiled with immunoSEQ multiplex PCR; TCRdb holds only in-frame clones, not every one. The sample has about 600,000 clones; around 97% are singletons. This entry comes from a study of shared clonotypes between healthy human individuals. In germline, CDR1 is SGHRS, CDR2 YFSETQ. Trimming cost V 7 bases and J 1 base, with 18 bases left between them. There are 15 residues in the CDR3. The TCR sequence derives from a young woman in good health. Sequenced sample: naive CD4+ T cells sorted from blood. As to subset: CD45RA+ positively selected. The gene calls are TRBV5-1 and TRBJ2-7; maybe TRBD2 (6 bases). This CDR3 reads CASGPGGRSSYEQYF. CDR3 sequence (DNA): TGCGCCAGCGGCCCCGGGGGTCGCTCTTCCTACGAGCAGTACTTC. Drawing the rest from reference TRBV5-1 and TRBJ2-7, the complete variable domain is KAGVTQTPRYLIKTRGQQVTLSCSPISGHRSVSWYQQTPGQGLQFLFEYFSETQRNKGNFPGRFSGRQFSNSRSEMNVSTLELGDSALYLCASGPGGRSSYEQYFGPGTRLTVT.